The 21 T cell receptor beta chains below come from one sample, sequenced in a study of blood T cell repertoires in COVID-19. TCRdb's table, derived via immunoSEQ multiplex PCR, lists solely in-frame clones and lacks some. The sample lists around 280,000 clones; roughly nine tenths were seen once. Sequenced material: PBMCs or T cells enriched from blood (not recorded which). These receptors were obtained from a middle-aged woman who had recovered from COVID-19.

The chain carries TRBV27 and TRBJ2-1, with D possibly matching TRBD1 (6 bases). Germline assignment: CDR1 MNHEY and CDR2 SMNVEV (reference sequence). Trimming removed 7 bases from V and 5 bases from J, with 18 bases in between. The CDR3 runs to 15 residues. The CDR3, as DNA: TGTGCCAGCACCTACAGGGACCCGTTTCACAATGAGCAGTTCTTC. Amino acids: CASTYRDPFHNEQFF.

This clone was counted between two and nine times. This chain connects TRBV7-2 to TRBJ2-7; D is perhaps TRBD2 (5 bases). The CDR3 has 16 residues. In germline, CDR1 is SGHTA, CDR2 FQGNSA. The ends were cut back, 4 bases at V and 0 bases at J, with 16 bases in the middle. CDR3 sequence (DNA): TGTGCCAGCAGCTGGCCGGGTAGCGTGAGCTCCTACGAGCAGTACTTC. Protein product: CASSWPGSVSSYEQYF.

The chain is built from TRBV9 and TRBJ1-2; weak D call: TRBD1 (5 bases). Germline V gives CDR1 SGDLS, CDR2 YYNGEE. Trimming left V 0 bases short and J 7 bases short, with 16 bases between. This CDR3 region has 15 residues. Here the CDR3 DNA reads TGTGCCAGCAGCGTAGAGGGCAGGGCTGCACGTGGCTACACCTTC. Translating gives CASSVEGRAARGYTF.

The chain is built from TRBV19 and TRBJ1-1; 9 bases fit TRBD1. There are 13 residues in the CDR3. V dropped 5 bases and J dropped 5; count of bases not matched to a gene: 3. Germline lookup yields CDR1 LNHDA and CDR2 SQIVND (reference sequence). CDR3 amino acids: CASSWTGETEAFF. The CDR3 region has the DNA TGTGCCAGTAGTTGGACAGGGGAAACTGAAGCTTTCTTT.

The chain uses TRBV20-1 and TRBJ1-5; D not resolved. The length of the CDR3 is 13 residues. V was shortened by 3 bases and J by 0 bases, with 6 bases between the two germline ends. Germline lookup yields CDR1 DFQATT and CDR2 SNEGSKA (reference sequence). CDR3 sequence reads: CSASRYSNQPQHF. The CDR3 DNA reads as TGCAGTGCTAGTCGGTATAGCAATCAGCCCCAGCATTTT.

V usage is TRBV5-1 and J usage is TRBJ1-3; D might be TRBD1 (6 bases). The CDR3 runs to 14 residues. Germline lookup yields CDR1 SGHRS and CDR2 YFSETQ. V shed 0 bases and J shed 4 bases, with 8 bases lying between them. In DNA form, the CDR3 reads TGCGCCAGCAGCTTGGAGGGGACAGGAAACACCATATATTTT. Its translation: CASSLEGTGNTIYF.

The chain employs TRBV5-6 and TRBJ1-6, with TRBD1 identical over 7 bases. V shed 7 bases, J shed 5 bases, and the junction held 3 bases outside the gene matches. The V gene's germline CDR1 is SGHDT and CDR2 YYEEEE. This CDR3 is built from 13 residues. The CDR3 protein is CASGTAHNSPLHF. In nucleotides, the CDR3 is TGTGCCAGCGGGACAGCTCATAATTCACCCCTCCACTTT.

The V gene is TRBV30, the J gene TRBJ1-1; tentative D call: TRBD1 (5 bases). V shed 0 bases and J shed 7 bases, with 9 bases lying between them. The CDR3 has 12 residues. The V gene's germline CDR1 is GTSNPN and CDR2 SVGIG (reference sequence). The CDR3 DNA reads as TGTGCCTGGAGTGTTAGGGGTGGTGAAGCTTTCTTT. Amino acid sequence: CAWSVRGGEAFF.

V and J are TRBV6-5 and TRBJ2-1; no clear D gene. The length of the CDR3 is 14 residues. V lost 5 bases, J lost 0 bases, and 8 bases lay in between. Germline CDR1 reads MNHEY; CDR2 reads SVGAGI. CDR3 amino acids: CASSTRGSYNEQFF. The CDR3 DNA is TGTGCCAGCAGTACCCGAGGCTCCTACAATGAGCAGTTCTTC.

The chain employs TRBV19 and TRBJ2-1; 9 bases match TRBD2. Trimming took 5 bases from V and 0 from J; bases not matched to a gene: 14. The CDR3 is 19 amino acids. Germline assignment: CDR1 LNHDA and CDR2 SQIVND (reference sequence). CDR3 in DNA: TGTGCCAGTAGTGGATTTGCGGGAGGGCCTTCGAGCTCCTACAATGAGCAGTTCTTC. Translated: CASSGFAGGPSSSYNEQFF.

The chain is built from TRBV5-4 and TRBJ1-2, with 8 bases aligning to TRBD1. The CDR3 is made up of 17 amino acids. Looked up from germline, CDR1 is SGHNT and CDR2 is YYREEE (reference sequence). V lost 4 bases to trimming and J lost 4 bases; unmatched junction nucleotides: 15. The CDR3 DNA follows: TGTGCCAGCAGCCCCACACTAGTTCAGGGGGCAATCTATGGCTACACCTTC. Its translation is CASSPTLVQGAIYGYTF.

V and J are TRBV4-3 and TRBJ2-7; 7 bases align to TRBD2. V dropped 4 bases and J dropped 3; count of bases not matched to a gene: 9. CDR1 is LGHNA and CDR2 is YSLEER in the germline V gene. This CDR3 region has 15 residues. The CDR3 DNA reads TGCGCCAGCAGCCGGGAGGGAACAGGAGACTACGAGCAGTACTTC. As protein: CASSREGTGDYEQYF.

The chain employs TRBV11-2 and TRBJ2-5; TRBD1 matches at 8 bases. The CDR3 loop spans 15 amino acids. The trim removed 5 bases at V and 4 bases at J, leaving 9 bases unmatched. Germline V gene data show CDR1 as SGHAT and CDR2 as FQNNGV. The DNA of the CDR3 is TGTGCCAGCAGCACAGACCGGGACAGGAGAGAGACCCAGTACTTC. Protein: CASSTDRDRRETQYF.

The chain is built from TRBV5-1 and TRBJ1-2, with 9 bases matching TRBD1. Germline CDR1 is SGHRS and CDR2 is YFSETQ. CDR3 length equals 14 residues. Unmatched junction bases numbered 8, after V lost 4 bases and J lost 7 bases. The CDR3 nucleotides read TGCGCCAGCAGCCTCGAGGACAGGGGCTTTGGCTACACCTTC. Amino acids: CASSLEDRGFGYTF. Using reference TRBV5-1 and TRBJ1-2 for the parts outside the CDR3, the full variable domain is KAGVTQTPRYLIKTRGQQVTLSCSPISGHRSVSWYQQTPGQGLQFLFEYFSETQRNKGNFPGRFSGRQFSNSRSEMNVSTLELGDSALYLCASSLEDRGFGYTFGSGTRLTVV.

V usage is TRBV9 and J usage is TRBJ2-7; D is perhaps TRBD2 (6 bases). Germline lookup yields CDR1 SGDLS and CDR2 YYNGEE. The length of the CDR3 is 14 residues. V lost 2 bases, J lost 2 bases, and 11 bases lay in between. As DNA, the CDR3 is TGTGCCAGCAGCGTTGGGGGAGGAACCTACGAGCAGTACTTC. This encodes CASSVGGGTYEQYF.

The chain is built from TRBV4-2 and TRBJ2-3; no clear D. V was pared by 4 bases and J by 5 bases, with 10 bases between. Per the germline V gene, CDR1 is LGHNA and CDR2 is YNFKEQ. The CDR3 contains 13 residues. CDR3 residues: CASSPQQEDTQYF. In DNA, the CDR3 is TGTGCCAGCAGCCCTCAACAAGAAGATACGCAGTATTTT.

The rearrangement uses TRBV3-1 (or the pseudogene TRBV3-2) and TRBJ1-2; TRBD1 matches 9 bases. The J segment lost 2 bases and the V segment lost 4 bases, leaving 5 bases of the junction unmatched. CDR3 length equals 15 residues. CDR1 and CDR2 from the germline V gene are LGHDT and YNNKEL (reference sequence). This CDR3 is CASSPSGTGNYGYTF. As DNA, the CDR3 is TGTGCCAGCAGCCCATCGGGGACAGGGAACTATGGCTACACCTTC.

The chain recombines TRBV18 with TRBJ1-1; tentative D call: TRBD1 (5 bases). V was cut by 0 bases and J by 2 bases, with 10 bases left in between. Germline V CDR1 and CDR2: KGHSH, LQKENI. The CDR3 is made up of 15 amino acids. The CDR3 DNA is TGTGCCAGCTCACCACCCCAGGGCAGTAACACTGAAGCTTTCTTT. As protein: CASSPPQGSNTEAFF.

The chain employs TRBV9 and TRBJ1-2, with a weak D call TRBD1 (6 bases). There are 13 residues in the CDR3. Looked up from germline, CDR1 is SGDLS and CDR2 is YYNGEE. V dropped 6 bases and J dropped 4 bases, with 13 bases sitting between them. Here the CDR3 reads CASNRGQTYGYTF. As DNA, the CDR3 is TGTGCCAGCAACAGAGGACAGACCTATGGCTACACCTTC.

V and J are TRBV5-4 and TRBJ2-7; D may be TRBD2 (7 bases). V was pared by 0 bases and J by 4 bases, with 11 bases between. There are 14 residues in the CDR3. The germline V gene encodes CDR1 SGHNT and CDR2 YYREEE (reference sequence). The CDR3 DNA reads as TGTGCCAGCAGCTTGGAGGGGGAGGGTTACGAGCAGTACTTC. Its translation: CASSLEGEGYEQYF.

V usage is TRBV11-2 and J usage is TRBJ1-2; 8 bases fit TRBD1. V shed 4 bases and J 4 bases; nucleotides not matched to a gene: 8. The CDR3 extends over 15 amino acids. Looked up from germline, CDR1 is SGHAT and CDR2 is FQNNGV. CDR3 protein: CASSSPRTGTYGYTF. The DNA of the CDR3 is TGTGCCAGCAGCTCCCCGAGGACAGGGACCTATGGCTACACCTTC.